The T cell receptor (beta chain) under discussion was sequenced for a study of cytomegalovirus exposure and HLA in healthy donors. With 60 Vbeta and 13 Jbeta primers, the PCR was carried out. Assay used: immunoSEQ multiplex PCR; TCRdb lists only in-frame clones, some missing. The sample lists about 160,000 clones; roughly 76% were seen once. Notes on the study in general: In a later analysis, compared with equally common non-associated chains, HLA-associated beta chains were more expanded. Of the V segments, some could not be distinguished, including TRBV6-2 and TRBV6-3, and were excluded. A link between a missense DCLRE1C variant and TCR beta V- and J-gene trimming emerged from a later analysis.

As to this clone: Its antigen is unidentified.

The CDR3 totals 13 residues. From germline, CDR1 is WSHSY and CDR2 SAAADI. The ends lost 2 bases at V and 12 bases at J; junction bases unmatched: 6. What was sequenced was PBMCs. This chain connects TRBV10-2 to TRBJ2-1, with 8 bases lining up with TRBD1. The receptor comes from a man between 60 and 75 years old in good health and CMV-seronegative. The CDR3 reads CASSEQGAMGQFF. The CDR3 DNA sequence: TGCGCCAGCAGTGAGCAGGGGGCGATGGGGCAGTTCTTC.